This record looks at one T cell receptor (beta chain) sequence and its context. The sample holds other DNA sequences that translate to the same CDR3. The data originate from a study of shared clonotypes between healthy human individuals. Study details: CD8 memory received one plate per donor, CD8 naive two, CD4 memory three and CD4 naive three.

Using immunoSEQ multiplex PCR, the repertoire was profiled, and TCRdb retains in-frame clones only, with some absent. The sample records some 580,000 clones, about 97% being singletons. This CDR3 has 13 amino acids. V shed 1 base and J shed 5 bases, with 8 bases lying between them. The germline gives CDR1 MGHRA, CDR2 YSYEKL. This receptor was identified in a woman aged 25 to 39 in good health. The chain has TRBV4-1 and TRBJ1-2; unclear D gene. Sequencing used naive CD4+ T cells sorted from blood. The sample's subset: CD45RA+ positively selected. The CDR3: CASSQGSGYGYTF. Here the CDR3 DNA reads TGCGCCAGCAGCCAAGGGTCCGGGTATGGCTACACCTTC.